This is a list of T cell receptor beta chains from one sample in a study of Graves' ophthalmopathy and Graves' hyperthyroidism. In TCRdb, the multiplex PCR reads were re-called with MiXCR into one record per CDR3 protein. The repertoire holds about 210,000 distinct CDR3 sequences, with 29% as singletons. The sequenced material came from peripheral blood. These receptors were obtained from a man aged 50 to 60 with Graves' ophthalmopathy. CDR3s include the opening cysteine and the closing phenylalanine or tryptophan. The order of the fields is D gene, V gene, clone size, CDR3 length, J gene, CDR3 protein, CDR3 DNA. D genes are given only for firm matches. Clone sizes are given selectively: once, few, many, or a class where the clone is expanded.

.	TRBV19	.	14	TRBJ2-5	CASSLRTNQETQYF	TGTGCCAGTAGTCTTAGGACAAACCAAGAGACCCAGTACTTC
.	TRBV7-2	.	16	TRBJ1-2	CASSPSSAVLGYGYTF	TGTGCCAGCAGCCCCAGTTCCGCTGTCCTGGGTTATGGCTACACCTTC
.	TRBV6-1	many	13	TRBJ1-1	CASTHRENTEAFF	TGTGCCAGCACCCACAGGGAGAACACTGAAGCTTTCTTT
.	TRBV29-1	.	11	TRBJ2-5	CSGVKREAQYF	TGCAGCGGTGTTAAGAGAGAGGCCCAGTACTTC
TRBD1	TRBV2	many	13	TRBJ1-2	CASRGQANYGYTF	TGTGCCAGCAGAGGACAGGCTAACTATGGCTACACCTTC
TRBD1	TRBV6-5	few	15	TRBJ1-1	CASSTQGEGWTEAFF	TGTGCCAGCAGTACTCAGGGGGAAGGGTGGACTGAAGCTTTCTTT
.	TRBV7-2	few	14	TRBJ1-2	CASSLAHGGYGYTF	TGTGCCAGCAGCTTAGCGCACGGGGGCTATGGCTACACCTTC
.	TRBV6-2/TRBV6-3	many	15	TRBJ2-5	CASSYSILPKGTQYF	TGTGCCAGCAGTTACTCGATTTTACCTAAAGGGACCCAGTACTTC
TRBD1	TRBV7-9	few	13	TRBJ1-1	CASSLEGASEAFF	TGTGCCAGCAGCTTAGAGGGGGCGAGTGAAGCTTTCTTT
TRBD2	TRBV2	.	18	TRBJ2-5	CASSVDGRSGRAEETQYF	TGTGCCAGCAGTGTAGATGGGAGGAGCGGGAGGGCCGAGGAGACCCAGTACTTC
TRBD1	TRBV6-1	.	15	TRBJ1-2	CASSPRQGASYGYTF	TGTGCCAGCAGTCCACGACAGGGGGCGAGCTATGGCTACACCTTC
TRBD1	TRBV28	few	14	TRBJ1-1	CASSVDRDGPEAFF	TGTGCCAGCAGTGTTGACAGGGATGGCCCTGAAGCTTTCTTT
TRBD1	TRBV4-1	.	15	TRBJ1-5	CASSRGGQGYQPQHF	TGCGCCAGCAGCCGAGGGGGACAGGGTTATCAGCCCCAGCATTTT
TRBD1	TRBV7-8	many	15	TRBJ2-7	CASSPLRQGSYEQYF	TGTGCCAGCAGCCCACTGAGACAGGGCTCTTACGAGCAGTACTTC
TRBD1	TRBV28	.	13	TRBJ1-6	CASRQGGNSPLHF	TGTGCCAGCCGACAGGGTGGCAATTCACCCCTCCACTTT
.	TRBV2	.	15	TRBJ2-2	CASSVRTANTGELFF	TGTGCCAGCAGTGTTAGGACTGCGAACACCGGGGAGCTGTTTTTT
.	TRBV3-1	many	13	TRBJ1-1	CASSQVRGTEAFF	TGTGCCAGCAGCCAAGTGAGGGGCACTGAAGCTTTCTTT
.	TRBV5-6	many	13	TRBJ2-2	CASRKRNTGELFF	TGTGCCAGCAGGAAGAGGAACACCGGGGAGCTGTTTTTT
TRBD1	TRBV7-9	.	12	TRBJ1-1	CASGRGFTEAFF	TGTGCTTCCGGCAGGGGGTTTACTGAAGCTTTCTTT
.	TRBV20-1	.	13	TRBJ2-2	CSARDLSVGELFF	TGCAGTGCTAGAGATCTCAGCGTCGGGGAGCTGTTTTTT
.	TRBV6-2/TRBV6-3	many	11	TRBJ2-5	CASSGKETQYF	TGTGCCAGCAGTGGGAAAGAGACCCAGTACTTC
.	TRBV19	.	14	TRBJ2-5	CASSIGLVRETQYF	TGTGCCAGTAGTATAGGGCTAGTCCGGGAGACCCAGTACTTC
.	TRBV6-5	few	12	TRBJ1-2	CASSYGNYGYTF	TGTGCCAGCAGTTACGGGAACTATGGCTACACCTTC
.	TRBV11-2	many	18	TRBJ2-1	CASSLFAIQSGPYNEQFF	TGTGCCAGCAGCTTATTTGCCATCCAAAGCGGCCCCTACAATGAGCAGTTCTTC
.	TRBV12-3/TRBV12-4	many	13	TRBJ1-2	CASSFRINYGYTF	TGTGCCAGCAGTTTCAGAATTAACTATGGCTACACCTTC
.	TRBV2	many	12	TRBJ2-7	CASSELEGVMYF	TGTGCCAGCAGTGAACTCGAAGGCGTCATGTACTTC
.	TRBV5-1	many	13	TRBJ2-7	CASSLPEGEEQYF	TGCGCCAGCAGCTTGCCTGAGGGCGAAGAGCAGTACTTC
TRBD1	TRBV6-2/TRBV6-3	.	15	TRBJ2-7	CASSLTRDRVNEQYF	TGTGCCAGCAGCCTCACGCGGGACAGGGTGAACGAGCAGTACTTC
.	TRBV6-2/TRBV6-3	few	18	TRBJ2-4	CASSRAPSAALAKNIQYF	TGTGCCAGCAGCCGGGCCCCTAGCGCCGCTTTAGCCAAAAACATTCAGTACTTC
TRBD1	TRBV10-1	many	15	TRBJ2-2	CASSVRQGDTGELFF	TGCGCCAGCAGCGTCCGACAGGGTGACACCGGGGAGCTGTTTTTT
TRBD1	TRBV6-5	many	16	TRBJ1-5	CASRTRGRGSNQPQHF	TGTGCCAGCAGAACCAGGGGGCGCGGTAGCAATCAGCCCCAGCATTTT
TRBD1	TRBV28	.	14	TRBJ1-2	CASSPRTGNYGYTF	TGTGCCAGCAGTCCCCGGACAGGGAACTATGGCTACACCTTC